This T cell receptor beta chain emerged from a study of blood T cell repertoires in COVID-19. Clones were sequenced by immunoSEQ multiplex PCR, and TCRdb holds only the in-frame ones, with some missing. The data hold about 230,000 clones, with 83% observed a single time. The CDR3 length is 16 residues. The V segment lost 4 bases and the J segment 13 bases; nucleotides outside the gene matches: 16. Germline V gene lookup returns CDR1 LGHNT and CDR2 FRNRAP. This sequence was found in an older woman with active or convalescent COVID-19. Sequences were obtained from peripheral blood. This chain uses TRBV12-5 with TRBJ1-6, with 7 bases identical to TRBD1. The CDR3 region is CASGSDSGTAGGPLHF. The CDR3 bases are TGTGCTAGTGGTTCCGACTCCGGGACAGCGGGGGGGCCCCTCCACTTT. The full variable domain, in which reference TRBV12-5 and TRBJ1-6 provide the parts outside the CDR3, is DARVTQTPRHKVTEMGQEVTMRCQPILGHNTVFWYRQTMMQGLELLAYFRNRAPLDDSGMPKDRFSAEMPDATLATLKIQPSEPRDSAVYFCASGSDSGTAGGPLHFGNGTRLTVT.